This T cell receptor (beta chain) is drawn from a study of T cell responses to AZD1222 COVID-19 vaccine. This CDR3 spans 14 amino acids. CDR1 GTSNPN and CDR2 SVGIG come from the germline V gene (reference sequence). V shed 1 base and J shed 10 bases, with 17 bases lying between them. Data came from immunoSEQ multiplex PCR; TCRdb stores just in-frame clones and leaves some out. This sample has 90,000 to 120,000 clones, with about 87% found just once. In regard to this clone: Its specificity is not known.

General study findings and limits: Vaccination with two AZD1222 doses was followed by a rise in Spike-specific TCR breadth and depth.

The sample consisted of peripheral blood, taken on day 0 of AZD1222 vaccination. The chain combines TRBV30 with TRBJ1-5, with no clear D. The sequence was collected from an adult in good health. The CDR3 here is CAWSGTAQSLPQHF. The DNA for the CDR3 is TGTGCCTGGAGTGGTACCGCCCAATCTCTACCCCAGCATTTT.